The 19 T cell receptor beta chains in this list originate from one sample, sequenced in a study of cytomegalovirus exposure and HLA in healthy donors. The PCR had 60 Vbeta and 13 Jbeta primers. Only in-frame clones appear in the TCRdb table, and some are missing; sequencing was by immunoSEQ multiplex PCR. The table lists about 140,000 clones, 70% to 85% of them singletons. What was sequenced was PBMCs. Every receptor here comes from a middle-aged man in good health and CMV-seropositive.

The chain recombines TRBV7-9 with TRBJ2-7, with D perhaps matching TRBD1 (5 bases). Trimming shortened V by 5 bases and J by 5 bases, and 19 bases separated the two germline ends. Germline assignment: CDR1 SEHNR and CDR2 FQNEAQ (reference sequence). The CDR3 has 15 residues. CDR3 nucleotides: TGTGCCAGCAGCCGAAGGGTCCCAGGGTCCGACGAGCAGTACTTC. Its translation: CASSRRVPGSDEQYF.

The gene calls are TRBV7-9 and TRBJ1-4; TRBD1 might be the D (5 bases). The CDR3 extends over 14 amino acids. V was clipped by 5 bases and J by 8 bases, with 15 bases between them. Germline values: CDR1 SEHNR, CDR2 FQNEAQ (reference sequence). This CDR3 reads CASSLGQGGEKLFF. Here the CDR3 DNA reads TGTGCCAGCAGCCTGGGGCAGGGAGGAGAAAAACTGTTTTTT.

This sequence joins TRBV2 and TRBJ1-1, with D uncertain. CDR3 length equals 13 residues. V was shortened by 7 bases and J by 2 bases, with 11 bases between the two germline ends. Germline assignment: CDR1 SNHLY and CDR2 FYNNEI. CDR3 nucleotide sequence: TGTGCCAGCACCTACGGAGTTAACACTGAAGCTTTCTTT. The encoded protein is CASTYGVNTEAFF. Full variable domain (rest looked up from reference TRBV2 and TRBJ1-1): EPEVTQTPSHQVTQMGQEVILRCVPISNHLYFYWYRQILGQKVEFLVSFYNNEISEKSEIFDDQFSVERPDGSNFTLKIRSTKLEDSAMYFCASTYGVNTEAFFGQGTRLTVV.

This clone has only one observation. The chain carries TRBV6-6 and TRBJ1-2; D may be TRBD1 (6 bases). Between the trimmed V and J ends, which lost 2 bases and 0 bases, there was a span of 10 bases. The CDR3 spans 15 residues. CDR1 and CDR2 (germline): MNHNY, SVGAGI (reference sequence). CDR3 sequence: CASSYGTKSNYGYTF. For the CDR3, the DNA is TGTGCCAGCAGTTACGGGACAAAATCTAACTATGGCTACACCTTC.

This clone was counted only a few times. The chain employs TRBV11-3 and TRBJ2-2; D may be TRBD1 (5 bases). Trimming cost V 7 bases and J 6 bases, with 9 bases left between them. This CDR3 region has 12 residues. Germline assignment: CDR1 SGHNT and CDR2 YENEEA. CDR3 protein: CASTQGSGELFF. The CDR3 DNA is TGTGCCAGCACCCAGGGTTCCGGGGAGCTGTTTTTT.

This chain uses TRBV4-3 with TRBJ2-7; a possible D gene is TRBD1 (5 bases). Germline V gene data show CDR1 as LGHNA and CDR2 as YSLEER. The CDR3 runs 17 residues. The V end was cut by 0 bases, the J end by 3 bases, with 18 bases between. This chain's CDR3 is CASSQDLGAGKLYEQYF. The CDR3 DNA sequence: TGCGCCAGCAGCCAAGATCTCGGCGCAGGGAAACTCTACGAGCAGTACTTC.

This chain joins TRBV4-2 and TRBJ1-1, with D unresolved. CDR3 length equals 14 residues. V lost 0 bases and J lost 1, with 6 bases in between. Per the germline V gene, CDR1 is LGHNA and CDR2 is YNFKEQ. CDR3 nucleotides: TGTGCCAGCAGCCAAGACCGGTCGAACACTGAAGCTTTCTTT. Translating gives CASSQDRSNTEAFF.

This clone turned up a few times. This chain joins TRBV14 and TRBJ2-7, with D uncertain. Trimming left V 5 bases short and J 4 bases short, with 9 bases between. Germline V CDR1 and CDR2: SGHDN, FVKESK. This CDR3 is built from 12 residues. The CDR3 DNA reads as TGTGCCAGCAGCTATCTAAAGTACGAGCAGTACTTC. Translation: CASSYLKYEQYF.

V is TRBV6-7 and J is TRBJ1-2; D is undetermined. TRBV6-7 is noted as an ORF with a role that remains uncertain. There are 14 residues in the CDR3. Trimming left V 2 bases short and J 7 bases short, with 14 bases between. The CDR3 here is CASSYGGLWSGYTF. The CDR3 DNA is TGTGCCAGCAGTTACGGCGGGCTATGGAGTGGCTACACCTTC.

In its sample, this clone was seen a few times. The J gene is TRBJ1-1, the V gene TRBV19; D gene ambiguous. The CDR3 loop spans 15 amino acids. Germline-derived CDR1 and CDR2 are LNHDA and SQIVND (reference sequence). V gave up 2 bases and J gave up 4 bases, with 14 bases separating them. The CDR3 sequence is CASSITARGSTEAFF. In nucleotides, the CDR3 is TGTGCCAGTAGTATAACAGCGCGCGGGAGCACTGAAGCTTTCTTT.

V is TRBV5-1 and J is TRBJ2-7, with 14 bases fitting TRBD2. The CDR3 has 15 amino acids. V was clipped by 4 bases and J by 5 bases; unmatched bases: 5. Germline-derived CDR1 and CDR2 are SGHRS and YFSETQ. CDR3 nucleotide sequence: TGCGCCAGCAGCCTGGGACTAGCGGGAGTAAACGAGCAGTACTTC. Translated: CASSLGLAGVNEQYF.

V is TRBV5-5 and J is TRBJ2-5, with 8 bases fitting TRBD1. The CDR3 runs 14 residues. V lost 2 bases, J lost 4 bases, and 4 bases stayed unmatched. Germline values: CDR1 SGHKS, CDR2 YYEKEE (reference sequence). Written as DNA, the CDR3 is TGTGCCAGCAGCTTTGGACAGGGTCGAGAGACCCAGTACTTC. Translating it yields CASSFGQGRETQYF. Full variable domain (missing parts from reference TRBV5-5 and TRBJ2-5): DAGVTQSPTHLIKTRGQQVTLRCSPISGHKSVSWYQQVLGQGPQFIFQYYEKEERGRGNFPDRFSARQFPNYSSELNVNALLLGDSALYLCASSFGQGRETQYFGPGTRLLVL.

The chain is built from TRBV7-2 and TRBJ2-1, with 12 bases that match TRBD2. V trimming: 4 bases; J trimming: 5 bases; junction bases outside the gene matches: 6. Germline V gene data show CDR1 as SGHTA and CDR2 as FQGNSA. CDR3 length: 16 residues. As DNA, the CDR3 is TGTGCCAGCAGCTCAAACCGACTAGCGGGGGACAATGAGCAGTTCTTC. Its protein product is CASSSNRLAGDNEQFF.

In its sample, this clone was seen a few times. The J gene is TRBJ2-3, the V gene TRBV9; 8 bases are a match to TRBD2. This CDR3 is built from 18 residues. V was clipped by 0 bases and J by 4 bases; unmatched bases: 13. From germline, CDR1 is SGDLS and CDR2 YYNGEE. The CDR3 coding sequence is TGTGCCAGCAGCGTAGTAGGGGAGAGACGGGGGGGCCCAGATACGCAGTATTTT. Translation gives CASSVVGERRGGPDTQYF.

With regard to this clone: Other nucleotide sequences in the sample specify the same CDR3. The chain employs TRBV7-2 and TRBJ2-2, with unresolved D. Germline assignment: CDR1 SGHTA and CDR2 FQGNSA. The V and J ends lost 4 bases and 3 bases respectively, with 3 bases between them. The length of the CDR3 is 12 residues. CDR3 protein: CASSSYTGELFF. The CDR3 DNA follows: TGTGCCAGCAGCTCCTACACCGGGGAGCTGTTTTTT.

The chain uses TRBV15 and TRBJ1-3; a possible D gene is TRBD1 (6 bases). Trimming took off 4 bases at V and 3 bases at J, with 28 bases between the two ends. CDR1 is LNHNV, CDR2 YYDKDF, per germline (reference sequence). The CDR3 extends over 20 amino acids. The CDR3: CATSTPFLAFQGILGNTIYF. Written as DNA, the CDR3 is TGTGCCACCAGCACTCCATTTCTGGCTTTTCAGGGGATCCTTGGAAACACCATATATTTT.

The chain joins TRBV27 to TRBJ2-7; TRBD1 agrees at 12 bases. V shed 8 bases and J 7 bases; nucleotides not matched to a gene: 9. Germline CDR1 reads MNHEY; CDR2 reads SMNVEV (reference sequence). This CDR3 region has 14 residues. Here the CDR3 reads CASHRGQGAKEQYF. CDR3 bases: TGTGCCAGCCACCGGGGACAGGGGGCGAAGGAGCAGTACTTC.

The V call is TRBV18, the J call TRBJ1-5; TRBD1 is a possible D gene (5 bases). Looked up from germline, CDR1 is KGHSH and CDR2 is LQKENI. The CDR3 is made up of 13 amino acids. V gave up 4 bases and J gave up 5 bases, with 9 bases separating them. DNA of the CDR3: TGTGCCAGCTCACGAAAAGGGGATCAGCCCCAGCATTTT. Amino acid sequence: CASSRKGDQPQHF.

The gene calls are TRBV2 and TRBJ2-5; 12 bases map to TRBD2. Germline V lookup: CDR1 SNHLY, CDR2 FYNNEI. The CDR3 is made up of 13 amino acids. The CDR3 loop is CFSGLAGQETQYF. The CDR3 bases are TGTTTTTCGGGACTAGCGGGCCAAGAGACCCAGTACTTC.